One and the same sample provided the 17 T cell receptor beta chains below, sequenced in a study of a mutant IDH1 vaccine in newly diagnosed glioma (dated by TCRdb to about 2021). Which antigens these TCRs recognize remains unknown. The sample's time point, from its label and the paper: week 11, during vaccination. Each vaccine dose, consisting of 300 ug of a 20-mer mutant IDH1 peptide in Montanide, was administered subcutaneously with topical imiquimod. Receptor libraries were prepared by the immunoSEQ multiplex PCR assay. Imported from immuneACCESS, the table was reduced by TCRdb to in-frame sequences with V and J called. These copies leave out some clones; in studies compared against another copy, an unresolved V gene accounts for under half, and the cause of the remainder is not known. The sample yields fewer than 30,000 clones; around 77% were counted once. The ten biggest clones cover roughly 9.5% of the sample.

This sample comprised PBMCs, obtained from a glioma patient whose treatment included an IDH1 peptide vaccine. The receptors come from a woman aged 18-29 years with glioma.

The CDR3 region has the DNA TGTGCCAGTAGTGCAGGTTATAGCAATCAGCCCCAGCATTTT. This codes for CASSAGYSNQPQHF. The chain joins TRBV19 to TRBJ1-5; D not resolved. V was shortened by 5 bases and J by 0 bases, with 8 bases between the two germline ends. This CDR3 has 14 residues. CDR1 and CDR2 (germline): LNHDA, SQIVND (reference sequence).

J is TRBJ1-3 and V is TRBV14; D call uncertain. V lost 4 bases to trimming and J lost 3 bases, with 7 bases between them. This CDR3 spans 13 amino acids. CDR1 is SGHDN, CDR2 FVKESK, per germline. CDR3: CASSPEIGNTIYF. The CDR3 DNA reads as TGTGCCAGCAGCCCGGAGATTGGAAACACCATATATTTT.

The V and J genes are TRBV19 and TRBJ2-1; 9 positions agree with TRBD2. V lost 4 bases and J lost 7; bases outside the gene matches: 8. This CDR3 spans 15 amino acids. In germline, CDR1 is LNHDA, CDR2 SQIVND (reference sequence). The CDR3 DNA reads as TGTGCCAGTAGTACCGTAGCGGGGGCGGGGAATGAGCAGTTCTTC. It is translated as CASSTVAGAGNEQFF. Supplemented by reference TRBV19 and TRBJ2-1, the full variable domain reads DGGITQSPKYLFRKEGQNVTLSCEQNLNHDAMYWYRQDPGQGLRLIYYSQIVNDFQKGDIAEGYSVSREKKESFPLTVTSAQKNPTAFYLCASSTVAGAGNEQFFGPGTRLTVL.

The chain has TRBV9 and TRBJ2-1; 13 bases are shared with TRBD2. The germline gives CDR1 SGDLS, CDR2 YYNGEE. The length of the CDR3 is 15 residues. V lost 0 bases, J lost 8 bases, and 2 bases stayed unmatched. The CDR3 sequence: CASSVDTSGGDEQFF. The CDR3 DNA reads as TGTGCCAGCAGCGTAGACACTAGCGGGGGGGATGAGCAGTTCTTC.

The J gene is TRBJ1-5, the V gene TRBV9; no reliable D call. Germline V CDR1 and CDR2: SGDLS, YYNGEE. V shed 3 bases and J shed 1 base, with 8 bases lying between them. This CDR3 is built from 14 residues. DNA for the CDR3: TGTGCCAGCAGCGAAGGTCAAAGCAATCAGCCCCAGCATTTT. Translated: CASSEGQSNQPQHF.

This rearrangement joins TRBV10-3 to TRBJ1-1; 7 bases map to TRBD1. Germline loops: CDR1 ENHRY, CDR2 SYGVKD. V lost 2 bases, J lost 3 bases, and 6 bases stayed unmatched. This CDR3 comprises 15 residues. This CDR3 is CAISERAGGDTEAFF. The CDR3 nucleotides read TGTGCCATCAGTGAGCGGGCAGGGGGGGACACTGAAGCTTTCTTT.

The genes are TRBV18 and TRBJ1-2; D is unresolved. Trimming shortened V by 6 bases and J by 4 bases, and 12 bases separated the two germline ends. Germline V lookup: CDR1 KGHSH, CDR2 LQKENI. The CDR3 is 13 amino acids. The CDR3 sequence: CASSTDVLYGYTF. Here the CDR3 DNA reads TGTGCCAGCTCGACGGACGTCCTCTATGGCTACACCTTC.

The chain links TRBV7-9 to TRBJ2-3; D remains ambiguous. In germline, CDR1 is SEHNR, CDR2 FQNEAQ (reference sequence). V was pared by 5 bases and J by 1 base, with 16 bases between. This CDR3 is 16 amino acids long. In nucleotides, the CDR3 is TGTGCCAGCAGCCCCCCAATCTCTCCGGGCACAGATACGCAGTATTTT. Residues: CASSPPISPGTDTQYF.

This clone was observed a handful of times. The V gene is TRBV7-2, the J gene TRBJ1-5; TRBD1 matches 7 bases. V shed 5 bases and J 3 bases; nucleotides not matched to a gene: 13. Germline values: CDR1 SGHTA, CDR2 FQGNSA. The CDR3 is 17 residues long. CDR3 in DNA: TGTGCCAGCAGCCAGTTCGGACAGGCGCTAGACAATCAGCCCCAGCATTTT. It translates to CASSQFGQALDNQPQHF.

The rearrangement links TRBV13 to TRBJ2-1; no definite D call. The V end lost 5 bases, the J end lost 4 bases, and 3 bases lay between the germline ends. The CDR3 spans 11 residues. Germline CDR1 and CDR2: PRHDT and FYEKMQ (reference sequence). The CDR3 is CASSPYNEQFF. The CDR3 DNA reads TGTGCCAGCAGCCCGTACAATGAGCAGTTCTTC.

The chain recombines TRBV4-2 with TRBJ2-5; D is uncertain. The J call may not be correct, given that the DNA end is closer to TRBJ2-7. The CDR3 totals 14 residues. Germline CDR1 and CDR2: LGHNA and YNFKEQ. In DNA, the CDR3 is TGTGCCAGCAGCCAAGTATCGTCAGCCTACGAGCAGTACTTC. Amino acids: CASSQVSSAYEQYF.

The chain combines TRBV7-9 with TRBJ2-7, with D tentatively TRBD1 (6 bases). The CDR3 contains 14 residues. V lost 4 bases and J lost 0, with 10 bases in between. Germline V gene lookup returns CDR1 SEHNR and CDR2 FQNEAQ (reference sequence). The CDR3 here is CASSSTGFSYEQYF. The CDR3 DNA reads as TGTGCCAGCAGCTCGACAGGATTCTCCTACGAGCAGTACTTC.

V gene TRBV14 combines with J gene TRBJ2-1, with TRBD2 matching over 9 bases. The length of the CDR3 is 20 residues. CDR1 and CDR2 (germline): SGHDN, FVKESK. Germline trimming cut 6 bases from V and 0 bases from J; bases unmatched to any gene: 18. The CDR3 spells CASSIMGAPLAGDSYNEQFF. CDR3 DNA: TGTGCCAGCAGTATTATGGGGGCCCCTTTAGCGGGAGACTCCTACAATGAGCAGTTCTTC.

The chain employs TRBV30 and TRBJ2-1; D remains unclear. V gave up 3 bases and J gave up 9 bases, with 9 bases separating them. In germline, CDR1 is GTSNPN, CDR2 SVGIG (reference sequence). CDR3 size: 11 residues. DNA of the CDR3: TGTGCCTGGAGCCCGAACGGTGAGCAGTTCTTC. Residues: CAWSPNGEQFF.

This chain connects TRBV28 to TRBJ2-5; 7 bases fit TRBD2. The CDR3 is made up of 14 amino acids. Trimming at V came to 4 bases and at J to 2 bases, leaving 4 bases not matched to a gene. Germline CDR1 MDHEN, CDR2 SYDVKM. The chain's CDR3 is CASSSLAEQETQYF. DNA for the CDR3: TGTGCCAGCAGTTCTCTAGCGGAACAAGAGACCCAGTACTTC.

The chain combines TRBV19 with TRBJ2-1; 8 bases line up with TRBD1. J lost 4 bases, V lost 7 bases, and 9 bases had no gene match. Germline loops: CDR1 LNHDA, CDR2 SQIVND (reference sequence). The CDR3 extends over 15 amino acids. Here the CDR3 reads CASKWRQGLYNEQFF. CDR3 DNA: TGTGCCAGTAAGTGGAGACAGGGGCTATACAATGAGCAGTTCTTC. Looking up the rest from reference TRBV19 and TRBJ2-1 gives the full variable domain: DGGITQSPKYLFRKEGQNVTLSCEQNLNHDAMYWYRQDPGQGLRLIYYSQIVNDFQKGDIAEGYSVSREKKESFPLTVTSAQKNPTAFYLCASKWRQGLYNEQFFGPGTRLTVL.

The gene calls are TRBV2 and TRBJ1-5; D gene unclear. Germline V gene lookup returns CDR1 SNHLY and CDR2 FYNNEI. This CDR3 region has 14 residues. V dropped 6 bases and J dropped 4 bases, with 13 bases sitting between them. This chain's CDR3 is CASRDGSGNQPQHF. The CDR3 nucleotides are TGTGCCAGCAGAGACGGGAGTGGGAATCAGCCCCAGCATTTT. Full variable domain (missing parts from reference TRBV2 and TRBJ1-5): EPEVTQTPSHQVTQMGQEVILRCVPISNHLYFYWYRQILGQKVEFLVSFYNNEISEKSEIFDDQFSVERPDGSNFTLKIRSTKLEDSAMYFCASRDGSGNQPQHFGDGTRLSIL.